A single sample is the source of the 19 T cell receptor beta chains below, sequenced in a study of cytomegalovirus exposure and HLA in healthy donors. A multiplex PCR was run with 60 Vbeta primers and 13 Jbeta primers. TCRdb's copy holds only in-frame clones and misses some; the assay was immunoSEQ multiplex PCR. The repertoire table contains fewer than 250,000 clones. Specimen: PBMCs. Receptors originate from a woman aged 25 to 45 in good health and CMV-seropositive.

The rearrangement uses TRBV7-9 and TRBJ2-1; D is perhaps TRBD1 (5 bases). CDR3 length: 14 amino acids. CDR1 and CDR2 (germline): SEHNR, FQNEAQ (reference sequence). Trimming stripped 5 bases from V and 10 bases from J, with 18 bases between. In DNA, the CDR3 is TGTGCCAGCAGCGTCATGGAAGGGGTCGGGGAGCAGTTCTTC. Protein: CASSVMEGVGEQFF.

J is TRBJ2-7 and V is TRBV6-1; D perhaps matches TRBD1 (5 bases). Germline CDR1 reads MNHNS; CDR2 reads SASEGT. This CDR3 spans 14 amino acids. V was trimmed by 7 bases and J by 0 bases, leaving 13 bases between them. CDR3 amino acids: CASISGHSSYEQYF. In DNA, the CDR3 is TGTGCCAGCATTTCAGGGCACTCCTCCTACGAGCAGTACTTC.

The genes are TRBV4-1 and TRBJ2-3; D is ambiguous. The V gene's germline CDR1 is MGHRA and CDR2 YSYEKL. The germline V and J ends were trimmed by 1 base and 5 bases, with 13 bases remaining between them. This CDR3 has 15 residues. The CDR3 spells CASSQAGAGEDTQYF. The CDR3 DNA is TGCGCCAGCAGCCAAGCAGGCGCCGGTGAAGATACGCAGTATTTT.

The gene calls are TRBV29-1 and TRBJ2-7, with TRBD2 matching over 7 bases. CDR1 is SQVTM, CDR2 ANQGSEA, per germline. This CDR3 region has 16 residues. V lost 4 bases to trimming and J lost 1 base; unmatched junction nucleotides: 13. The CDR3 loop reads CSVGRRAGEGSYEQYF. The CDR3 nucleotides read TGCAGCGTTGGCCGACGGGCGGGAGAAGGGTCCTACGAGCAGTACTTC.

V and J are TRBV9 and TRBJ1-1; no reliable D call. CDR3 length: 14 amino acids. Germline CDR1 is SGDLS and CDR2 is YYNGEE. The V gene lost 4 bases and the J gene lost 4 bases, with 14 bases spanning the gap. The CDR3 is CASSPSFGRTEAFF. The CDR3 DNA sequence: TGTGCCAGCAGCCCATCATTTGGCCGCACTGAAGCTTTCTTT. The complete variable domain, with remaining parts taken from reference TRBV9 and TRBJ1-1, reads DSGVTQTPKHLITATGQRVTLRCSPRSGDLSVYWYQQSLDQGLQFLIQYYNGEERAKGNILERFSAQQFPDLHSELNLSSLELGDSALYFCASSPSFGRTEAFFGQGTRLTVV.

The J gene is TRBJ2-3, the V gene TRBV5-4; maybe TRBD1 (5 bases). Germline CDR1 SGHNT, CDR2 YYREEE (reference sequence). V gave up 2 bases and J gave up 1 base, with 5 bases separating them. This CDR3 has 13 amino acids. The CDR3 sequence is CASSLGGTDTQYF. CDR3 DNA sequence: TGTGCCAGCAGCTTAGGGGGCACAGATACGCAGTATTTT.

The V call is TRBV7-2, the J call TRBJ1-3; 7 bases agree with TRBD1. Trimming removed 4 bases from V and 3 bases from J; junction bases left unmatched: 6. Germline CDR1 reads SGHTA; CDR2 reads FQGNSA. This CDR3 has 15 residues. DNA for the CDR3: TGTGCCAGCAGCTATGTAGGGGGCATTGGAAACACCATATATTTT. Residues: CASSYVGGIGNTIYF.

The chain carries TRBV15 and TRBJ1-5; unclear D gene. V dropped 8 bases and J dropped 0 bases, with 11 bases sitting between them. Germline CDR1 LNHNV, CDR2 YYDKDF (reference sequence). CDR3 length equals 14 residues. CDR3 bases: TGTGCCACCGCAGGTCTTAATAGCAATCAGCCCCAGCATTTT. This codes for CATAGLNSNQPQHF.

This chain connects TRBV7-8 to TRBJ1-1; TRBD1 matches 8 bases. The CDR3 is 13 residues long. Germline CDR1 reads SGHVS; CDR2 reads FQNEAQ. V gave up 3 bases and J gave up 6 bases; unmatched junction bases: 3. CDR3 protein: CASSLAGGPEAFF. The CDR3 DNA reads TGTGCCAGCAGCTTGGCAGGGGGCCCTGAAGCTTTCTTT.

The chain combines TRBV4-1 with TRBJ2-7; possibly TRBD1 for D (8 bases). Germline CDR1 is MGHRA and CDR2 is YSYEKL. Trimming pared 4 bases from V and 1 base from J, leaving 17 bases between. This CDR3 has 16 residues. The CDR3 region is CASSPGQGGGSYEQYF. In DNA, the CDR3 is TGCGCCAGCAGCCCAGGACAGGGAGGGGGATCCTACGAGCAGTACTTC.

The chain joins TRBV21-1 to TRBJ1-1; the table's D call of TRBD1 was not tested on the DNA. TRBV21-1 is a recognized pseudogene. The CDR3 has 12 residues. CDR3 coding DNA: TGTGCCAGCAGCAAAGGACAGTCTGAAGCTTTCTTT. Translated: CASSKGQSEAFF.

In nucleotides, the CDR3 is TGTGCCAGCAGCCCGACTAGCGGGAGCAATGAGCAGTTCTTC. Its translation is CASSPTSGSNEQFF. The J gene is TRBJ2-1, the V gene TRBV5-4, with 12 bases fitting TRBD2. Germline trimming cut 4 bases from V and 6 bases from J; bases unmatched to any gene: 2. The CDR3 sequence is 14 residues long. The V gene's germline CDR1 is SGHNT and CDR2 YYREEE (reference sequence).

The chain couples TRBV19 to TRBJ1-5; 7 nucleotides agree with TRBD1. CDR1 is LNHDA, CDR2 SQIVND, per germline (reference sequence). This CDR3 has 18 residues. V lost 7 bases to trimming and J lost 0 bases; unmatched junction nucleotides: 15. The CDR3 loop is CASTRTGGRGYSNQPQHF. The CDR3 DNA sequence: TGTGCCAGTACCCGGACAGGCGGAAGGGGGTATAGCAATCAGCCCCAGCATTTT.

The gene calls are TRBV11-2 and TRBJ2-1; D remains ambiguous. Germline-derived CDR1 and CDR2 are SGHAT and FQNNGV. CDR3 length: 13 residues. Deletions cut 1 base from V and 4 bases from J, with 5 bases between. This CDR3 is CASSLGGYNEQFF. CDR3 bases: TGTGCCAGCAGCTTAGGAGGATACAATGAGCAGTTCTTC.

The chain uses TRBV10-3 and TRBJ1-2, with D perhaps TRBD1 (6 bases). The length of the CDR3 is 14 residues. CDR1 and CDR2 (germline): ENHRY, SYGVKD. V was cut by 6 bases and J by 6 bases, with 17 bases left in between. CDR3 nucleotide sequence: TGTGCCATCAGAGACCCGGGGGGCAACGATGGCTACACCTTC. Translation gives CAIRDPGGNDGYTF.

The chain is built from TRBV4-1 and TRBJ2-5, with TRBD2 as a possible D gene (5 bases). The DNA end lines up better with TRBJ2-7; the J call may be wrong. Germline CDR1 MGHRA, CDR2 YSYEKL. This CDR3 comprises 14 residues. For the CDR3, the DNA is TGCGCCAGCAGCCAAGGACTAACAACCTACGAGCAGTACTTC. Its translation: CASSQGLTTYEQYF.

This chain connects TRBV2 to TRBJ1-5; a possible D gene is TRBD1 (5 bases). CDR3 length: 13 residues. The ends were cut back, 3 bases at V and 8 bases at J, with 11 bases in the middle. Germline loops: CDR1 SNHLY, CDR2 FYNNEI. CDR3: CASSDQGYEPQHF. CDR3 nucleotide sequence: TGTGCCAGCAGTGATCAGGGATACGAGCCCCAGCATTTT.

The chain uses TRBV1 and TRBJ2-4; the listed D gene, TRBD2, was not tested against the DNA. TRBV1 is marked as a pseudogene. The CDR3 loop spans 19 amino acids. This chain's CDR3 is CTSSQAVLAGGRAKNIQYF. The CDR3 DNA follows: TGCACCAGCAGCCAAGCTGTCCTAGCGGGAGGTCGGGCCAAAAACATTCAGTACTTC.

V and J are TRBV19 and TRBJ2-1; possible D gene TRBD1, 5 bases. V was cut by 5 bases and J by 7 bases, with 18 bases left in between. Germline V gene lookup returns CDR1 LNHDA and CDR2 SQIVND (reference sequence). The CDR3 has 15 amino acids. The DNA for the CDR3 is TGTGCCAGTAGTCCGACGGGTAGGGGTGGGAATGAGCAGTTCTTC. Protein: CASSPTGRGGNEQFF.